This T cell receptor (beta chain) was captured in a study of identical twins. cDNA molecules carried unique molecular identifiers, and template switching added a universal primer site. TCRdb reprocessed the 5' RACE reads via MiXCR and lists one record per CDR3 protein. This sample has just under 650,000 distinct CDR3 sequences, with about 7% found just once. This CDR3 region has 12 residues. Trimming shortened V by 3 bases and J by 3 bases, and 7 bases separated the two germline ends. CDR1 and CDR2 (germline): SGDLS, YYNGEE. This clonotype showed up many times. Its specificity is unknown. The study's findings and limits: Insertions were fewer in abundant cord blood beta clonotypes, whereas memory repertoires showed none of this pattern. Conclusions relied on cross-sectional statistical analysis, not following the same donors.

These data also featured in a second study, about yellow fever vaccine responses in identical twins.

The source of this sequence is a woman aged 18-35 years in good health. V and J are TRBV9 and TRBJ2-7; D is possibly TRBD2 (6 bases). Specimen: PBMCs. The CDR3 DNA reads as TGTGCCAGCAGCGACGGGAGCTACGAGCAGTACTTC. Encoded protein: CASSDGSYEQYF. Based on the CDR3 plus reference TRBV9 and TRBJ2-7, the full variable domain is DSGVTQTPKHLITATGQRVTLRCSPRSGDLSVYWYQQSLDQGLQFLIQYYNGEERAKGNILERFSAQQFPDLHSELNLSSLELGDSALYFCASSDGSYEQYFGPGTRLTVT.